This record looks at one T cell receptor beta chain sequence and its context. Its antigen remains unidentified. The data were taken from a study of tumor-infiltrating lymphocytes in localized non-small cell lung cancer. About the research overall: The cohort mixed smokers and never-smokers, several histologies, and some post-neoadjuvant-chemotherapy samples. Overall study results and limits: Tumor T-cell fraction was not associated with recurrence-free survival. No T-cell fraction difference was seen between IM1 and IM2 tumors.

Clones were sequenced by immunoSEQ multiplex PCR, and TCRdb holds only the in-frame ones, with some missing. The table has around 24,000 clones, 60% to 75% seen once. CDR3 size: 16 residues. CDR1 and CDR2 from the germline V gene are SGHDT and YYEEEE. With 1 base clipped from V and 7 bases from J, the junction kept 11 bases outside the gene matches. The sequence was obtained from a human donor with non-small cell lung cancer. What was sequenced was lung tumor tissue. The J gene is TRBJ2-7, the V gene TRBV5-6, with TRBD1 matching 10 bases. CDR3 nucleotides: TGTGCCAGCAGCTTGTTTGGGAGACAGGGGGCGAGGGAGCAGTACTTC. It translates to CASSLFGRQGAREQYF.